This T cell receptor (beta chain) was documented in a study of CD8 T cells in ankylosing spondylitis. The TCR beta libraries were generated through quantitative 5'-RACE incorporating molecular barcodes. MiXCR was run by TCRdb on the 5' RACE reads, yielding one entry per CDR3 protein. The sample has around 490,000 distinct CDR3 sequences, about 5% seen once. The V end lost 3 bases, the J end lost 4 bases, and 11 bases lay between the germline ends. Germline V gene data show CDR1 as LGHNA and CDR2 as YNFKEQ. The CDR3 is made up of 14 amino acids. This clonotype was found a few times. What it binds is unknown. Regarding the study as a whole: Seemingly characteristic of ankylosing spondylitis blood was a TCR beta motif consisting of about 8 highly homologous variants.

This TCR derives from a male donor with ankylosing spondylitis. Sequencing was performed on blood, either unsorted or a sorted T cell fraction (not recorded which). The rearrangement uses TRBV4-2 and TRBJ2-3, with D tentatively TRBD1 (6 bases). The CDR3 nucleotides are TGTGCCAGCAGCCAGGGTCCAGGGGCAGATACGCAGTATTTT. It encodes CASSQGPGADTQYF.